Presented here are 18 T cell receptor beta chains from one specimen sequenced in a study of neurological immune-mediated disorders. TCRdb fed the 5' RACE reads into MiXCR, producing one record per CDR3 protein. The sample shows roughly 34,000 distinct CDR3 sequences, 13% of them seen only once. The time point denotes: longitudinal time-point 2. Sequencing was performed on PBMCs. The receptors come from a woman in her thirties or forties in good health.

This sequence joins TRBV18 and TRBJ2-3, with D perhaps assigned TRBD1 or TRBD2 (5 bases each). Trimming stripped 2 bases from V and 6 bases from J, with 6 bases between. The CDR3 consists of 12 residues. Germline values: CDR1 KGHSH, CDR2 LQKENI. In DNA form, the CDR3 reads TGTGCCAGCTCACCAGGGACCGATACGCAGTATTTT. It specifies CASSPGTDTQYF.

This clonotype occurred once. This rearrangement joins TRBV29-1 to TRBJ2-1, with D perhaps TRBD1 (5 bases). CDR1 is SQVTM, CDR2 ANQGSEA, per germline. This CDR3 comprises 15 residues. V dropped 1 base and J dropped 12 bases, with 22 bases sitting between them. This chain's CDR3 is CSVEVGRDQTDTQFF. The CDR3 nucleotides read TGCAGCGTTGAAGTTGGCAGAGACCAGACAGATACGCAGTTCTTC.

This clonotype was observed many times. The CDR3 loop reads CASILRWGEYTGANVLTF. For the CDR3, the DNA is TGTGCCAGCATCTTACGGTGGGGGGAATATACTGGGGCCAACGTCCTGACTTTC. J is TRBJ2-6 and V is TRBV12-3 or TRBV12-4, with D possibly TRBD2 on 6 matching bases. The CDR3 covers 18 residues. The ends were cut back, 7 bases at V and 2 bases at J, with 21 bases in the middle.

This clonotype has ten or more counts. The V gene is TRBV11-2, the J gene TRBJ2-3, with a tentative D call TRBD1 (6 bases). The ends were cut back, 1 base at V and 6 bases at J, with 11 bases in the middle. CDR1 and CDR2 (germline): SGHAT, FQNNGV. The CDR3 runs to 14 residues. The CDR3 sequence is CASSLVGARDTQYF. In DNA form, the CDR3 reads TGTGCCAGCAGCTTAGTGGGGGCCCGGGATACGCAGTATTTT.

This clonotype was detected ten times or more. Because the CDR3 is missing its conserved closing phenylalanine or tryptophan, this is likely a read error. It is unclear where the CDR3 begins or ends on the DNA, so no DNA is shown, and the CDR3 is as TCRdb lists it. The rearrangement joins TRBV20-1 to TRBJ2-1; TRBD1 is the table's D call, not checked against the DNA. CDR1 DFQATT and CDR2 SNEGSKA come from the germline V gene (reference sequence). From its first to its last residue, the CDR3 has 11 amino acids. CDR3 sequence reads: CSARGAGGWRL.

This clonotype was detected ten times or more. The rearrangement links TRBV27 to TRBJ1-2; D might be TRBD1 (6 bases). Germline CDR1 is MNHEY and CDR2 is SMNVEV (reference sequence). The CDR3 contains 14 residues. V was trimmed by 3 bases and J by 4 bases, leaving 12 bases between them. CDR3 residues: CASSFGQTGYGYTF. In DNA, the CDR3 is TGTGCCAGCAGTTTCGGACAGACCGGCTATGGCTACACCTTC.

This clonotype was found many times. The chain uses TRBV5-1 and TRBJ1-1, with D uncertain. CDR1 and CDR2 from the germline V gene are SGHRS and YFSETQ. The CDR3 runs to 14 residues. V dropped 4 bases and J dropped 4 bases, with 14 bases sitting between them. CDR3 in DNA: TGCGCCAGCAGCACCCAAACCACGGGCACTGAAGCTTTCTTT. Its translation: CASSTQTTGTEAFF.

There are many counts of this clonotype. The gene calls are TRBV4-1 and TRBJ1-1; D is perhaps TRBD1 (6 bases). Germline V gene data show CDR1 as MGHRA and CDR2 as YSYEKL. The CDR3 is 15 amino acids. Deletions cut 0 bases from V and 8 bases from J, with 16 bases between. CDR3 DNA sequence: TGCGCCAGCAGCCAAGATGGGGGCCGAAGTGGAGAAGCTTTCTTT. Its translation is CASSQDGGRSGEAFF.

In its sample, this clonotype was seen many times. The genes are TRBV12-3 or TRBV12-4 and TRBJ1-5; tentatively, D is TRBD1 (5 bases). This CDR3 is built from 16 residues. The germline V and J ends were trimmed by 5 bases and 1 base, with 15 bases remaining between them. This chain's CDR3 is CASSPPLGDSNQPQHF. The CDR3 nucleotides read TGTGCCAGCAGTCCCCCCTTAGGGGACAGCAATCAGCCCCAGCATTTT.

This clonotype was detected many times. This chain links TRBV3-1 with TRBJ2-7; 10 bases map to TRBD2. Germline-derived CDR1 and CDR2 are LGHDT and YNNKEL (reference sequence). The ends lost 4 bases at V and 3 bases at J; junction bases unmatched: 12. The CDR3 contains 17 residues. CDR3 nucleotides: TGTGCCAGCAGCCCCTTGCAAGGACTAGCGGACCACTACGAGCAGTACTTC. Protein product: CASSPLQGLADHYEQYF.

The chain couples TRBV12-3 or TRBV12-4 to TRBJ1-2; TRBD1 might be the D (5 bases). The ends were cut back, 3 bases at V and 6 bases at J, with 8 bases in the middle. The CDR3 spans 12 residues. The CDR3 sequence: CASSLAGNGYTF. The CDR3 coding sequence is TGTGCCAGCAGTTTGGCAGGGAATGGCTACACCTTC.

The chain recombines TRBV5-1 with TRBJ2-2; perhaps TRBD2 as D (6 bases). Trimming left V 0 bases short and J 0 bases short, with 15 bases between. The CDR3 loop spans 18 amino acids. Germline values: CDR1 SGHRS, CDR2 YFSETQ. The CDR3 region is CASSLAPSSDPNTGELFF. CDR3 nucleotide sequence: TGCGCCAGCAGCTTGGCCCCTTCTAGCGACCCGAACACCGGGGAGCTGTTTTTT. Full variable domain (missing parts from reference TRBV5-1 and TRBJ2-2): KAGVTQTPRYLIKTRGQQVTLSCSPISGHRSVSWYQQTPGQGLQFLFEYFSETQRNKGNFPGRFSGRQFSNSRSEMNVSTLELGDSALYLCASSLAPSSDPNTGELFFGEGSRLTVL.

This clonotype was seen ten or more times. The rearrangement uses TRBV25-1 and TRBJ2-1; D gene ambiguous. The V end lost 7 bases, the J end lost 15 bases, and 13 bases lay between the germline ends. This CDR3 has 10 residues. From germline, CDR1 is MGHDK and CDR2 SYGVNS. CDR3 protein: CASIKGRWFF. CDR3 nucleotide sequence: TGTGCCAGCATAAAGGGCCGGTGGTTCTTC.

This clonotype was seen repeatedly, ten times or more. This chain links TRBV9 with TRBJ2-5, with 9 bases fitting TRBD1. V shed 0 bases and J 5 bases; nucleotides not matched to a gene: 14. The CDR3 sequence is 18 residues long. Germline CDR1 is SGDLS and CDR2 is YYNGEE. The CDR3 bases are TGTGCCAGCAGCGTAGGTTTAGCAGGGACAGGGACGCTGGAGACCCAGTACTTC. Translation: CASSVGLAGTGTLETQYF.

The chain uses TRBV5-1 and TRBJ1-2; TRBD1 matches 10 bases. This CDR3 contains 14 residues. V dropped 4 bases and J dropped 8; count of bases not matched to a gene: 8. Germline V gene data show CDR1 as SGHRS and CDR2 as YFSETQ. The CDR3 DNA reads TGCGCCAGCAGCCTGGGACAGGGGAACGGCGGCTACACCTTC. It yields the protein CASSLGQGNGGYTF.

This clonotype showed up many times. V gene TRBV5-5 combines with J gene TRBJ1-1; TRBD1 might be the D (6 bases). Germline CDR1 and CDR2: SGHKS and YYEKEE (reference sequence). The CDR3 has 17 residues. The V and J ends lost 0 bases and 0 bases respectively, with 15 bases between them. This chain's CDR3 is CASSLVAGGFMNTEAFF. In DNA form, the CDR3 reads TGTGCCAGCAGCTTGGTGGCGGGGGGCTTCATGAACACTGAAGCTTTCTTT.

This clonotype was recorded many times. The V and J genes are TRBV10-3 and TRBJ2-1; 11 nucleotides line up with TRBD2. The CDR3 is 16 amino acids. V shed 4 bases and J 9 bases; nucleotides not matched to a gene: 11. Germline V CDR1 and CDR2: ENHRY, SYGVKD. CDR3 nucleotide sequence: TGTGCCATCAGTGGGATGACTAGCGGGGTGGGTAGTGAGCAGTTCTTC. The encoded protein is CAISGMTSGVGSEQFF.

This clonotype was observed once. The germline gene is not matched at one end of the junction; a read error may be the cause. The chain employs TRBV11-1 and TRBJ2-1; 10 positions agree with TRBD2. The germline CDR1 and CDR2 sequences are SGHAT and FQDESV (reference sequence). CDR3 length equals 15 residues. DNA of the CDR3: TGTGTCAGCAGCAAATATAGCGGGAGGTCGAATGAGCTGTTCTTC. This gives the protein CVSSKYSGRSNELFF.